This is a list of T cell receptor beta chains from one sample in a study of cytomegalovirus exposure and HLA in healthy donors. Libraries were prepared by immunoSEQ multiplex PCR; TCRdb keeps only in-frame clonotypes and omits some of them. Found here are approximately 100,000 clones, more than 60% of them singletons; the top ten hold around 5.8%. The source material was PBMCs. The receptors were sampled from a woman aged 50 to 60 in good health and CMV-seropositive. Both conserved end residues are part of each CDR3. D genes are given only for firm matches. Not every row has a clone size; where given, it reads once, few, many or a size class.

clone size,V gene,D gene,J gene,CDR3 protein,CDR3 DNA
few,TRBV5-1,.,TRBJ1-1,CASSSGQNTEAFF,TGCGCCAGCAGCTCGGGACAGAACACTGAAGCTTTCTTT
.,TRBV6-1,.,TRBJ1-1,CASKGHLNTEAFF,TGTGCCAGCAAGGGACATCTGAACACTGAAGCTTTCTTT
once,TRBV14,.,TRBJ2-7,CASSQDMVREQYF,TGTGCCAGCAGCCAAGATATGGTCCGGGAGCAGTACTTC
.,TRBV5-1,.,TRBJ1-2,CASIIVPGQGYGYTF,TGCGCCAGTATCATAGTCCCTGGCCAGGGCTATGGCTACACCTTC
.,TRBV28,.,TRBJ2-3,CASSFGASGDTQYF,TGTGCCAGCAGTTTCGGAGCTTCGGGGGATACGCAGTATTTT
.,TRBV19,TRBD1,TRBJ1-2,CASRTGGNYGYTF,TGTGCCAGTCGGACAGGGGGTAACTATGGCTACACCTTC
once,TRBV27,TRBD2,TRBJ2-5,CASIGLAGGKETQYF,TGTGCCAGCATCGGACTAGCGGGGGGCAAAGAGACCCAGTACTTC
.,TRBV7-3,.,TRBJ2-3,CASSAAGNTQYF,TGTGCCAGCAGCGCGGCGGGAAATACGCAGTATTTT
many,TRBV10-3,TRBD1,TRBJ1-1,CAISGQGVNTEAFF,TGTGCCATCAGTGGACAGGGGGTGAACACTGAAGCTTTCTTT
.,TRBV27,TRBD1,TRBJ2-1,CASSLDRGDEQFF,TGTGCCAGCAGTTTAGACAGGGGGGATGAGCAGTTCTTC
.,TRBV7-6,.,TRBJ1-3,CAPNQDSGNTIYF,TGTGCCCCCAACCAGGACTCTGGAAACACCATATATTTT
.,TRBV7-3,TRBD2,TRBJ2-3,CASERSGGGTDTQYF,TGTGCCAGCGAAAGGAGCGGGGGGGGCACAGATACGCAGTATTTT
.,TRBV13,TRBD2,TRBJ2-3,CASSSLTSGGRRDTQYF,TGTGCCAGCAGCTCCCTGACTAGCGGGGGGAGGAGAGATACGCAGTATTTT
.,TRBV2,.,TRBJ2-5,CASTLKETQYF,TGTGCCAGCACCCTAAAAGAGACCCAGTACTTC
.,TRBV28,.,TRBJ1-2,CASSLQATFYGYTF,TGTGCCAGCAGTTTGCAAGCGACCTTCTATGGCTACACCTTC
.,TRBV28,.,TRBJ2-3,CASSYDSDTDTQYF,TGTGCCAGCAGCTACGACAGCGACACAGATACGCAGTATTTT
.,TRBV7-8,.,TRBJ1-2,CASSLGSPSGWNGYTF,TGTGCCAGCAGCTTAGGTTCCCCATCCGGGTGGAATGGCTACACCTTC
.,TRBV27,TRBD1,TRBJ2-7,CASSSPDGDRGPYEQYF,TGTGCCAGCAGTTCCCCAGATGGGGACAGGGGGCCATACGAGCAGTACTTC
.,TRBV2,TRBD1,TRBJ1-1,CASNRQGVGGTEAFF,TGTGCCAGCAACCGACAGGGCGTCGGGGGCACTGAAGCTTTCTTT
.,TRBV29-1,.,TRBJ1-1,CSVVGVGGTEAFF,TGCAGCGTTGTGGGGGTAGGGGGCACTGAAGCTTTCTTT
.,TRBV10-3,TRBD1,TRBJ1-2,CAISALTGALNYGYTF,TGTGCCATCAGTGCACTAACAGGGGCCCTAAACTATGGCTACACCTTC
.,TRBV30,TRBD1,TRBJ1-1,CAWRDRLEAFF,TGTGCCTGGAGGGACAGGCTTGAAGCTTTCTTT
.,TRBV29-1,.,TRBJ1-2,CSVEDWEKGANYGYTF,TGCAGCGTTGAAGATTGGGAAAAGGGGGCTAACTATGGCTACACCTTC
.,TRBV6-5,TRBD1,TRBJ1-2,CASSYSDRVGYTF,TGTGCCAGCAGTTACTCGGACAGGGTTGGCTACACCTTC
.,TRBV2,.,TRBJ2-7,CASSSGTRFYEQYF,TGTGCCAGCAGTTCCGGGACAAGGTTCTACGAGCAGTACTTC
.,TRBV7-2,TRBD1,TRBJ1-1,CAEGGAWGTEAFF,TGTGCCGAAGGGGGCGCTTGGGGCACTGAAGCTTTCTTT
few,TRBV5-1,.,TRBJ1-4,CASSLGQLATNEKLFF,TGCGCCAGCAGCTTAGGACAGCTAGCAACTAATGAAAAACTGTTTTTT
.,TRBV7-9,TRBD1,TRBJ1-2,CASSLPGTGYGYTF,TGTGCCAGCAGCTTACCCGGGACAGGGTACGGCTACACCTTC
.,TRBV19,TRBD1,TRBJ2-2,CASKPPGQGLTNTGELFF,TGTGCCAGTAAACCTCCGGGACAGGGGCTGACAAACACCGGGGAGCTGTTTTTT
.,TRBV11-2,.,TRBJ2-5,CASSSIPLTGRETQYF,TGTGCCAGCAGCTCCATACCCTTGACAGGCCGGGAGACCCAGTACTTC
.,TRBV9,.,TRBJ1-3,CASSKATASGNTIYF,TGTGCCAGCAGCAAAGCGACAGCCTCTGGAAACACCATATATTTT
many,TRBV6-1,.,TRBJ1-6,CASSEHSFALHF,TGTGCCAGCAGTGAACACTCGTTCGCCCTCCACTTT
.,TRBV28,TRBD2,TRBJ2-5,CASSLVNSGGYAQETQYF,TGTGCCAGCAGTTTAGTAAACAGCGGGGGATACGCCCAAGAGACCCAGTACTTC
.,TRBV5-1,TRBD2,TRBJ2-1,CASSVGTSGGYNEQFF,TGCGCCAGCAGCGTCGGGACTAGCGGGGGGTACAATGAGCAGTTCTTC
once,TRBV4-3,.,TRBJ2-2,CASSQDIGLLLNTGELFF,TGCGCCAGCAGCCAAGATATTGGCCTCCTTTTGAACACCGGGGAGCTGTTTTTT
once,TRBV15,TRBD1,TRBJ1-5,CATSRGGTGGQPQHF,TGTGCCACCAGCAGGGGTGGGACAGGGGGACAGCCCCAGCATTTT